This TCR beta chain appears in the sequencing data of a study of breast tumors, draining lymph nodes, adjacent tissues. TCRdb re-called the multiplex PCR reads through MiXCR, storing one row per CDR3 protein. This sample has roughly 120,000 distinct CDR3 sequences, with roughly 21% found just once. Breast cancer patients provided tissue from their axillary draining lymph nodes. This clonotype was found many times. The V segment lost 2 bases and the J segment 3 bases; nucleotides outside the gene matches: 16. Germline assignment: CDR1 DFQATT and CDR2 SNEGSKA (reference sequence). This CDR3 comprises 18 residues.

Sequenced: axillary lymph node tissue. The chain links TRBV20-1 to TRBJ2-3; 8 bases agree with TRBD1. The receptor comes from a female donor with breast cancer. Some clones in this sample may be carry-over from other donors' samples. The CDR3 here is CSARLDQGALSGTDTQYF. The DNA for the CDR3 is TGCAGTGCTAGACTCGACCAGGGGGCTTTGAGCGGAACAGATACGCAGTATTTT.